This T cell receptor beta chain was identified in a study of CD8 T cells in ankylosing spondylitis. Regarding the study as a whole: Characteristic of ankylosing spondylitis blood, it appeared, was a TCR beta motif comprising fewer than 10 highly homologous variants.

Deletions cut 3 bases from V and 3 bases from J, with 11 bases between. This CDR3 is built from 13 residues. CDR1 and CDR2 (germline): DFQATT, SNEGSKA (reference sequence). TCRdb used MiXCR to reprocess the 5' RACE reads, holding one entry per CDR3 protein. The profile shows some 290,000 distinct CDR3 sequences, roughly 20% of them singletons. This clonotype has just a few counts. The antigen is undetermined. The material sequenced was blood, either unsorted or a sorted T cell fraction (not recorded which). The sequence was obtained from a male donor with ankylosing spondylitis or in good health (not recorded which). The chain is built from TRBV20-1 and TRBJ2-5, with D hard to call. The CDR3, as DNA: TGCAGTGCTAGGCTCGGGCAGAAAGAGACCCAGTACTTC. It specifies CSARLGQKETQYF.